These 20 T cell receptor beta chains share one sample of origin, sequenced in a study of cytotoxic CD8 clonotypes in ibrutinib-treated CLL. Using immunoSEQ multiplex PCR, the repertoire was profiled, and TCRdb retains in-frame clones only, with some absent. This sample has about 150,000 clones, with 60% to 85% found just once. The input for sequencing was PBMCs, taken after 24 months of ibrutinib treatment. The source of these receptors is a human donor with chronic lymphocytic leukemia.

V and J are TRBV7-9 and TRBJ1-2; a weak D match, TRBD1 (6 bases). CDR3 length equals 15 residues. Trimming removed 5 bases at V and 5 bases at J, with 18 bases between. Germline CDR1 is SEHNR and CDR2 is FQNEAQ (reference sequence). This CDR3 reads CASSPQGRTPYGYTF. Written as DNA, the CDR3 is TGTGCCAGCAGCCCCCAGGGGCGGACTCCTTATGGCTACACCTTC.

The CDR3 loop is CASRPLGLTQYF. CDR3 coding DNA: TGCGCCAGCAGACCCCTCGGTCTTACGCAGTATTTT. This chain uses TRBV5-1 with TRBJ2-3; D ambiguous. Germline-derived CDR1 and CDR2 are SGHRS and YFSETQ. Deletions cut 5 bases from V and 8 bases from J, with 12 bases between. The CDR3 sequence is 12 residues long.

This sequence joins TRBV7-6 and TRBJ2-2; a weak D match, TRBD2 (5 bases). Trimming cost V 4 bases and J 7 bases, with 16 bases left between them. CDR1 SGHVS and CDR2 FNYEAQ come from the germline V gene. CDR3 length equals 15 residues. CDR3 residues: CASSWKTTAGGELFF. The CDR3 coding sequence is TGTGCCAGCAGCTGGAAGACTACCGCGGGCGGGGAGCTGTTTTTT.

The genes are TRBV18 and TRBJ2-7; D is ambiguous. Germline V gene sequence: CDR1 KGHSH, CDR2 LQKENI. Deletions cut 0 bases from V and 6 bases from J, with 12 bases between. This CDR3 region has 14 residues. CDR3 DNA: TGTGCCAGCTCACCACCGTATTCAGAGCGCGAGCAGTACTTC. Protein sequence: CASSPPYSEREQYF.

The table lists this clone with a few counts. This chain links TRBV15 with TRBJ1-4, with TRBD1 identical over 7 bases. Germline-derived CDR1 and CDR2 are LNHNV and YYDKDF (reference sequence). The CDR3 sequence is 16 residues long. The V and J ends lost 4 bases and 7 bases, in that order; junction bases with no gene match: 12. This CDR3 reads CATSTRTGLRGEKLFF. The CDR3 region has the DNA TGTGCCACCAGCACCCGGACAGGCCTTCGCGGTGAAAAACTGTTTTTT.

This sequence joins TRBV15 and TRBJ2-5; D remains unclear. The germline gives CDR1 LNHNV, CDR2 YYDKDF (reference sequence). This CDR3 is 15 amino acids long. The V end was cut by 3 bases, the J end by 3 bases, with 14 bases between. The CDR3 sequence: CATSRYQIPEETQYF. CDR3 in DNA: TGTGCCACCAGCAGGTACCAGATCCCCGAAGAGACCCAGTACTTC.

This clone was counted between two and nine times. The chain couples TRBV6-5 to TRBJ2-1, with 9 bases matching TRBD2. CDR3 length: 15 residues. With V trimmed by 7 bases and J by 7 bases, 11 bases remained unmatched. Germline CDR1 is MNHEY and CDR2 is SVGAGI. The CDR3 bases are TGTGCCAGCAACGTAGCGGGAGCGGGGCGGAATGAGCAGTTCTTC. It translates to CASNVAGAGRNEQFF.

This clone came up a few times. The rearrangement links TRBV28 to TRBJ2-7; 11 bases align to TRBD2. Germline trimming cut 5 bases from V and 1 base from J; bases unmatched to any gene: 13. Germline-derived CDR1 and CDR2 are MDHEN and SYDVKM. The CDR3 spans 18 residues. This chain's CDR3 is CASSPLNRPSGRSYEQYF. The DNA of the CDR3 is TGTGCCAGCAGTCCTCTTAACCGTCCTAGCGGGAGGTCCTACGAGCAGTACTTC.

In this sample, this clone turned up a few times. The chain links TRBV6-1 to TRBJ2-1; 7 bases align to TRBD2. The CDR3 is 16 residues long. In germline, CDR1 is MNHNS, CDR2 SASEGT. With V trimmed by 1 base and J by 2 bases, 5 bases remained unmatched. The CDR3: CASSEGWGGTYNEQFF. Here the CDR3 DNA reads TGTGCCAGCAGTGAAGGGTGGGGGGGAACCTACAATGAGCAGTTCTTC.

The chain recombines TRBV7-2 with TRBJ1-5; D call uncertain. The V gene lost 0 bases and the J gene lost 7 bases, with 7 bases spanning the gap. This CDR3 spans 13 amino acids. CDR1 SGHTA and CDR2 FQGNSA come from the germline V gene. CDR3 DNA sequence: TGTGCCAGCAGCTTAGCGCTAAGCCAGCCCCAGCATTTT. It encodes CASSLALSQPQHF. Drawing the rest from reference TRBV7-2 and TRBJ1-5, the complete variable domain is GAGVSQSPSNKVTEKGKDVELRCDPISGHTALYWYRQSLGQGLEFLIYFQGNSAPDKSGLPSDRFSAERTGGSVSTLTIQRTQQEDSAVYLCASSLALSQPQHFGDGTRLSIL.

The rearrangement uses TRBV10-3 and TRBJ2-3, with D hard to call. This CDR3 has 11 amino acids. Germline V gene sequence: CDR1 ENHRY, CDR2 SYGVKD. The germline V and J ends were trimmed by 9 bases and 0 bases, with 4 bases remaining between them. As DNA, the CDR3 is TGTGCCATGCAGAGCACAGATACGCAGTATTTT. This encodes CAMQSTDTQYF.

V gene TRBV5-1 combines with J gene TRBJ1-1, with TRBD1 matching 7 bases. This CDR3 region has 10 residues. The V gene end was trimmed by 9 bases and the J gene end by 7 bases; junction bases not matched to a gene: 3. Germline loops: CDR1 SGHRS, CDR2 YFSETQ. CDR3 bases: TGCGCCACCCCAGGGGGTGAAGCTTTCTTT. It is translated as CATPGGEAFF.

The sample holds a few counts of this clone. This chain connects TRBV18 to TRBJ2-4; no firm D call. The germline V gene encodes CDR1 KGHSH and CDR2 LQKENI. The CDR3 runs 14 residues. V lost 4 bases, J lost 3 bases, and 10 bases lay in between. The DNA of the CDR3 is TGTGCCAGCTCACGGGCCCCCAACAAAAACATTCAGTACTTC. This codes for CASSRAPNKNIQYF.

The chain carries TRBV30 and TRBJ2-7, with a weak D call TRBD1 (5 bases). This CDR3 region has 14 residues. Germline values: CDR1 GTSNPN, CDR2 SVGIG (reference sequence). Trimming cost V 4 bases and J 2 bases, with 15 bases left between them. CDR3 residues: CAWTRGLGAYEQYF. In DNA form, the CDR3 reads TGTGCCTGGACCCGTGGGCTAGGGGCCTACGAGCAGTACTTC.

For this clone: A much bigger clone sits one base away, suggesting this may be a read error. This sequence joins TRBV6-5 and TRBJ2-1, with TRBD2 as a possible D gene (5 bases). Per germline, CDR1 MNHEY and CDR2 SVGAGI. The CDR3 covers 13 residues. Between the trimmed V and J ends, which lost 6 bases and 0 bases, there was a span of 6 bases. The DNA of the CDR3 is TGTGCCAGCAGCCGGGGCTCCTACAATGAGCAGTTCTTC. As protein: CASSRGSYNEQFF.

The J gene is TRBJ2-1, the V gene TRBV7-3, with 7 bases that match TRBD1. Trimming cost V 4 bases and J 4 bases; bases outside gene matches: 4. From germline, CDR1 is SGHTA and CDR2 FQGTGA. This CDR3 spans 14 amino acids. CDR3 in DNA: TGTGCCAGCAGCTCCCGGGACAGATACAATGAGCAGTTCTTC. Translating gives CASSSRDRYNEQFF.

The V gene is TRBV27, the J gene TRBJ1-6, with unresolved D. Germline values: CDR1 MNHEY, CDR2 SMNVEV (reference sequence). This CDR3 region has 15 residues. V was shortened by 3 bases and J by 5 bases, with 11 bases between the two germline ends. The CDR3 sequence: CASSLEADNNSPLHF. The CDR3, as DNA: TGTGCCAGCAGTTTGGAGGCAGATAATAATTCACCCCTCCACTTT.

The rearrangement uses TRBV4-3 and TRBJ1-2; maybe TRBD1 (6 bases). Per germline, CDR1 LGHNA and CDR2 YSLEER. The ends were cut back, 4 bases at V and 5 bases at J, with 17 bases in the middle. This CDR3 contains 15 residues. The CDR3 protein is CASSRNRVGGYGYTF. In DNA form, the CDR3 reads TGCGCCAGCAGCCGGAACAGGGTTGGTGGGTATGGCTACACCTTC.

This clone was found once. This chain joins TRBV2 and TRBJ2-1; 13 bases match TRBD2. Germline V gives CDR1 SNHLY, CDR2 FYNNEI. Germline trimming cut 6 bases from V and 6 bases from J; bases unmatched to any gene: 5. This CDR3 region has 15 residues. CDR3 protein: CASRVTSGRANEQFF. The CDR3 DNA follows: TGTGCCAGCAGGGTCACTAGCGGGAGGGCCAATGAGCAGTTCTTC.

The chain carries TRBV1 and TRBJ2-2; no DNA check was done on the table's D call, TRBD1. TRBV1 is given as a pseudogene. CDR3 length equals 19 residues. CDR3 sequence (DNA): TGCACCAGCAGCCAAGATTGGTACAGGGAGCCCACGAACACCGGGGAGCTGTTTTTT. This translates into CTSSQDWYREPTNTGELFF.